Listed here are 3 T cell receptor beta chains from one sample, sequenced in a study of OX40 agonist ivuxolimab in advanced cancers. The receptor library was made with the immunoSEQ multiplex PCR assay. Sourced from immuneACCESS, this table was stored by TCRdb with only in-frame sequences that have V and J called. A share of the clones is absent; for the studies checked, an unresolved V gene accounts for under half, and the remainder has no known explanation. This sample gives under 40,000 clones in total; about three quarters of them show up just once. The ten largest clonotypes hold 8% to 10% of the sample. The material was CD4+ or CD8+ T cells sorted from blood, obtained in a trial of the OX40 agonist ivuxolimab. These receptors all stem from an adult with an advanced solid tumor such as melanoma, head and neck, liver or kidney cancer.

This clone has a single count. The genes are TRBV21-1 and TRBJ2-7; the tabulated D call, TRBD2, remains unverified against the DNA. TRBV21-1 is a pseudogene. The CDR3 has 20 residues. CDR3: CASSKKGVLAVIAASYEQYF. As DNA, the CDR3 is TGTGCCAGCAGCAAAAAAGGGGTGCTAGCGGTAATAGCGGCCTCCTACGAGCAGTACTTC.

V gene TRBV6-5 combines with J gene TRBJ1-4; 7 bases fit TRBD1. From germline, CDR1 is MNHEY and CDR2 SVGAGI. The ends lost 0 bases at V and 4 bases at J; junction bases unmatched: 2. CDR3 length equals 15 residues. DNA of the CDR3: TGTGCCAGCAGTTACTCGAGACAGGGTAATGAAAAACTGTTTTTT. It translates to CASSYSRQGNEKLFF.

This clone was detected only once. The genes are TRBV9 and TRBJ1-6; the D is unclear. From germline, CDR1 is SGDLS and CDR2 YYNGEE. The V gene lost 4 bases and the J gene lost 6 bases, with 14 bases spanning the gap. The CDR3 covers 15 residues. The CDR3 here is CASSPLGQSNSPLHF. CDR3 bases: TGTGCCAGCAGCCCCTTAGGGCAGTCTAATTCACCCCTCCACTTT.